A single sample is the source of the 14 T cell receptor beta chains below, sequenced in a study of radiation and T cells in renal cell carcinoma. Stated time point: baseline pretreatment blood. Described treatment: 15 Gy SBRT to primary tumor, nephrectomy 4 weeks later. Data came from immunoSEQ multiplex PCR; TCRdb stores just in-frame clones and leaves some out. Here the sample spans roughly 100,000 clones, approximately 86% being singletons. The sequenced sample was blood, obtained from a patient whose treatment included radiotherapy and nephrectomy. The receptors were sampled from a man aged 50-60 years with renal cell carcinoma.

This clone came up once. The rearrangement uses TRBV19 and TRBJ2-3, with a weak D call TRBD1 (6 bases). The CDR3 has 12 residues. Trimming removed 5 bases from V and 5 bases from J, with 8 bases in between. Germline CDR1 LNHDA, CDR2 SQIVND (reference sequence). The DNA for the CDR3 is TGTGCCAGTAGTCACAGGGAAGATACGCAGTATTTT. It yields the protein CASSHREDTQYF.

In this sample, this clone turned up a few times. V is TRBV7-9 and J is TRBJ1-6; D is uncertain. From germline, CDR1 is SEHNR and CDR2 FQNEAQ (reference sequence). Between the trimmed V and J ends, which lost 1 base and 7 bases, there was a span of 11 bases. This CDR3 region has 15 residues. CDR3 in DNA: TGTGCCAGCAGCTTAGATGGGGAAGGGAATTCACCCCTCCACTTT. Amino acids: CASSLDGEGNSPLHF.

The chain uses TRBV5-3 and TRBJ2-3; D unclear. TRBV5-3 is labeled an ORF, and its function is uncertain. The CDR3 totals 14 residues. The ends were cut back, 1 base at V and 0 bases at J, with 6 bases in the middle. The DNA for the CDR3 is TGTGCCAGAAGCTTGTACTCTAGCACAGATACGCAGTATTTT. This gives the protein CARSLYSSTDTQYF.

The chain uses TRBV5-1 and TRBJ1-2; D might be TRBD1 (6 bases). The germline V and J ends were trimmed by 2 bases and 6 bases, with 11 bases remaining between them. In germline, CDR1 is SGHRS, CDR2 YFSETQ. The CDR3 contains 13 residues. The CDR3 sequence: CASSLGGSDGYTF. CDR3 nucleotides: TGCGCCAGCAGCTTAGGGGGGAGCGATGGCTACACCTTC.

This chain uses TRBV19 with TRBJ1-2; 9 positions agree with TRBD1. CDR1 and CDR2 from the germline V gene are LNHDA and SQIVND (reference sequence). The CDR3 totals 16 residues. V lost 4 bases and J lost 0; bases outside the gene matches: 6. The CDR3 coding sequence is TGTGCCAGTAGTAGGAACCGGGACAGGGCTAACTATGGCTACACCTTC. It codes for CASSRNRDRANYGYTF.

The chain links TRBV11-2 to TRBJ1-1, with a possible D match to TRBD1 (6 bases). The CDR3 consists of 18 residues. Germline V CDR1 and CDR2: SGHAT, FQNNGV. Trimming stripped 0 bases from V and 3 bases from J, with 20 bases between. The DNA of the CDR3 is TGTGCCAGCAGCTTAGACGGGATTCTGGGGGGCCGGGACACTGAAGCTTTCTTT. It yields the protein CASSLDGILGGRDTEAFF.

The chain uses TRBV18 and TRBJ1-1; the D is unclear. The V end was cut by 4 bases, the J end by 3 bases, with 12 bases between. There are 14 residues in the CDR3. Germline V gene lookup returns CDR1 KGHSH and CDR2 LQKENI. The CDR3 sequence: CASSQQSGDTEAFF. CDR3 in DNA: TGTGCCAGCTCACAACAATCCGGGGACACTGAAGCTTTCTTT. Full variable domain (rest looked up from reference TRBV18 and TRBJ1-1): NAGVMQNPRHLVRRRGQEARLRCSPMKGHSHVYWYRQLPEEGLKFMVYLQKENIIDESGMPKERFSAEFPKEGPSILRIQQVVRGDSAAYFCASSQQSGDTEAFFGQGTRLTVV.

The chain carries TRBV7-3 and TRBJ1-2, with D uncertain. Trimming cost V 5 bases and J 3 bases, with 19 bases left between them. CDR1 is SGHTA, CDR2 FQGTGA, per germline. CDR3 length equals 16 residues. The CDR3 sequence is CASSPRHLSLDYGYTF. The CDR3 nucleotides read TGTGCCAGCAGCCCCCGACATTTATCCTTGGACTATGGCTACACCTTC.

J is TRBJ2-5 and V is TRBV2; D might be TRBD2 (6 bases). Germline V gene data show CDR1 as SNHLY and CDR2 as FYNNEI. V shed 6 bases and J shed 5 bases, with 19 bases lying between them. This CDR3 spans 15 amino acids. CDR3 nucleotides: TGTGCCAGCAGCCGACCAGAGGGGCTAGCGGAGACCCAGTACTTC. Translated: CASSRPEGLAETQYF. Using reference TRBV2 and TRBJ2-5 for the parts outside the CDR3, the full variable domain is EPEVTQTPSHQVTQMGQEVILRCVPISNHLYFYWYRQILGQKVEFLVSFYNNEISEKSEIFDDQFSVERPDGSNFTLKIRSTKLEDSAMYFCASSRPEGLAETQYFGPGTRLLVL.

The CDR3 region has the DNA TGTGCCAGTATTCGGGGAAGCACAGATACGCAGTATTTT. Its protein product is CASIRGSTDTQYF. The rearrangement joins TRBV19 to TRBJ2-3; D is perhaps TRBD2 (5 bases). The CDR3 consists of 13 residues. Per the germline V gene, CDR1 is LNHDA and CDR2 is SQIVND (reference sequence). Between the trimmed V and J ends, which lost 7 bases and 0 bases, there was a span of 8 bases.

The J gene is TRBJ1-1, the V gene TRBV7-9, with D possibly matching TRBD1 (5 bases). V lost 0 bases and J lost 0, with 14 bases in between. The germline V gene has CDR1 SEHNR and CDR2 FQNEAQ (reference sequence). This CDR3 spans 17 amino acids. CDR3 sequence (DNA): TGTGCCAGCAGCTTAGCGTTATCAGGGACGATGAACACTGAAGCTTTCTTT. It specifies CASSLALSGTMNTEAFF.

This CDR3 is CATSRIGLRQGTGELFF. The CDR3, as DNA: TGTGCCACCAGCAGAATCGGCCTAAGACAAGGCACCGGGGAGCTGTTTTTT. V is TRBV15 and J is TRBJ2-2; no clear D. This CDR3 is built from 17 residues. V was pared by 2 bases and J by 4 bases, with 17 bases between. Germline V gene lookup returns CDR1 LNHNV and CDR2 YYDKDF (reference sequence).

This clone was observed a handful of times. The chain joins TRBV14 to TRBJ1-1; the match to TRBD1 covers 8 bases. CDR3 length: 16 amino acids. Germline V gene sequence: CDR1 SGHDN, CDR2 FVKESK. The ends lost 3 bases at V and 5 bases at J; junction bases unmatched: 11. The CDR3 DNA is TGTGCCAGCAGCCATCTCAACAGGGGGGAAAAGACTGAAGCTTTCTTT. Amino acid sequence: CASSHLNRGEKTEAFF.

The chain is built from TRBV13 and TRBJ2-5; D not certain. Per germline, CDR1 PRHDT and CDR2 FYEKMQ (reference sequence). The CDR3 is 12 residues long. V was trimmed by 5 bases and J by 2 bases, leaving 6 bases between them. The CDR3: CASSPDQETQYF. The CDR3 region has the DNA TGTGCCAGCAGCCCGGATCAAGAGACCCAGTACTTC.